This TCR beta chain is drawn from a study of T cells after yellow fever vaccination. The trim removed 6 bases at V and 4 bases at J, leaving 4 bases unmatched. CDR3 length: 15 residues. The germline gives CDR1 LGHNA, CDR2 YNFKEQ. Note on this clonotype: What it binds is not known.

Researchers made TCR cDNA using 5'RACE template switching, and this step added a universal primer site and UMIs. TCRdb ran MiXCR on the 5' RACE reads and lists one entry per CDR3 protein. The repertoire holds about 300,000 distinct CDR3 sequences, with 8.7% as singletons. Whole-study results and caveats: Booster sampling recovered most clones from primary vaccination (roughly 96% CD4, roughly 90% CD8). It was a weaker secondary response, yet one that peaked faster, at day 5 versus 15. Within FACS-sorted repertoires, abundant clonotypes contaminating from the bulk population could be present.

The J gene is TRBJ2-2, the V gene TRBV4-2, with TRBD1 identical over 11 bases. Source: CD4+ T cells sorted from PBMCs, taken 5 days after the yellow fever booster vaccination. The TCR originated in a man between 18 and 35 years old who received the YFV17D yellow fever vaccine. CDR3 protein: CASRGTGGFTGELFF. In DNA, the CDR3 is TGTGCCAGCAGAGGGACAGGGGGTTTCACCGGGGAGCTGTTTTTT.